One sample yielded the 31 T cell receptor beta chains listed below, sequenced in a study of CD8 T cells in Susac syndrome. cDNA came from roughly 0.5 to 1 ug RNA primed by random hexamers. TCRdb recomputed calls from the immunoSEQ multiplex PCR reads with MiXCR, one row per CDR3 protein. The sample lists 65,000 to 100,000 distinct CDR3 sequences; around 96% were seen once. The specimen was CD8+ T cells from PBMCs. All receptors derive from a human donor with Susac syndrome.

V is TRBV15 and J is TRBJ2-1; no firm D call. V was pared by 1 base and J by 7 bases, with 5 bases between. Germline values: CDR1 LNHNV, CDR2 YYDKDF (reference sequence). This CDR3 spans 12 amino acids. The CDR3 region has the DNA TGTGCCACCAGCAGAGGGTGGAATGAGCAGTTCTTC. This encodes CATSRGWNEQFF.

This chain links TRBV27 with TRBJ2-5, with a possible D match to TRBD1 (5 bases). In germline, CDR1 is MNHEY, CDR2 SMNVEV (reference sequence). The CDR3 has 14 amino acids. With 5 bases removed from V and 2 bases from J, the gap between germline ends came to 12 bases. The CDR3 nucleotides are TGTGCCAGCAGTAACAGGCTATCGCAAGAGACCCAGTACTTC. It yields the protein CASSNRLSQETQYF.

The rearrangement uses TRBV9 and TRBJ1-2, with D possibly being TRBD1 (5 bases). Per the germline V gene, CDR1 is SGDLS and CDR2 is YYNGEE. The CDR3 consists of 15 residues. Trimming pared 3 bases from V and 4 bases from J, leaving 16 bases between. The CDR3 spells CASSAGTGPSYGYTF. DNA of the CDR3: TGTGCCAGCAGCGCAGGGACGGGACCCTCCTATGGCTACACCTTC.

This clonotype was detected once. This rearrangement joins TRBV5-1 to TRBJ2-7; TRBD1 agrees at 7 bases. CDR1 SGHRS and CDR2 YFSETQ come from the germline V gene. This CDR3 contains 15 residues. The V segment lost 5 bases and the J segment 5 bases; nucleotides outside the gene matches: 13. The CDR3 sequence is CASRARQGTMDEQYF. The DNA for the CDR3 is TGCGCCAGCAGAGCTAGACAGGGAACGATGGACGAGCAGTACTTC.

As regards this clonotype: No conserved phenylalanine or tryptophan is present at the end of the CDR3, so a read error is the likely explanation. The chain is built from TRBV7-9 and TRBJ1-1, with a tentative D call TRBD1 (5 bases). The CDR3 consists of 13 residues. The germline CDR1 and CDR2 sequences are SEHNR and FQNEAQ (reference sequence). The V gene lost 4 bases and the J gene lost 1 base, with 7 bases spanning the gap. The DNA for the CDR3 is TGTGCCAGCAGCTCCGGGGGGAACACTGAAGCTTTCCTT. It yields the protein CASSSGGNTEAFL.

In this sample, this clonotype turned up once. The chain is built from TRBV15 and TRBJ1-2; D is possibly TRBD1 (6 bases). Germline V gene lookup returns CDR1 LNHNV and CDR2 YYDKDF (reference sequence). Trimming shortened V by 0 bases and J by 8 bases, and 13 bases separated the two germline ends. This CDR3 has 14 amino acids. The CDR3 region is CATSRDTGARGYTF. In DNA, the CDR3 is TGTGCCACCAGCAGAGATACGGGGGCGCGCGGCTACACCTTC.

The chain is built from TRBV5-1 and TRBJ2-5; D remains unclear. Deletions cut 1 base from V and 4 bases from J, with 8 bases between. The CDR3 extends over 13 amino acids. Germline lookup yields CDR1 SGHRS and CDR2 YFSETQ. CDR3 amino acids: CASSLSPGETQYF. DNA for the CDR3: TGCGCCAGCAGCTTGTCGCCCGGAGAGACCCAGTACTTC.

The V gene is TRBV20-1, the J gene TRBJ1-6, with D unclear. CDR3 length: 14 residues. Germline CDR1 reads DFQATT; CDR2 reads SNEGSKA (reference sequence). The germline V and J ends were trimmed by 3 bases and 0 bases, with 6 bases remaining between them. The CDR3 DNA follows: TGCAGTGCTAGGGCGGTCTCCTATAATTCACCCCTCCACTTT. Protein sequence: CSARAVSYNSPLHF.

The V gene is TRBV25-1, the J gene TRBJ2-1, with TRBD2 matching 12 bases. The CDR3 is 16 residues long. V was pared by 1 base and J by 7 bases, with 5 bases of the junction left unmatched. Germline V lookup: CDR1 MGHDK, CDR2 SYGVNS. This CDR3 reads CASSESGLAGHNEQFF. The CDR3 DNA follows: TGTGCCAGCAGTGAATCCGGACTAGCGGGGCATAATGAGCAGTTCTTC.

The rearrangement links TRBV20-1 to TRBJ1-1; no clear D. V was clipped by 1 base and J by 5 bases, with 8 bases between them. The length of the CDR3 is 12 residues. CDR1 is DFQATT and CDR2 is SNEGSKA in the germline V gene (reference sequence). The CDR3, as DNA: TGCAGTGCTAGAGTGGCGCGGACTGAAGCTTTCTTT. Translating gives CSARVARTEAFF.

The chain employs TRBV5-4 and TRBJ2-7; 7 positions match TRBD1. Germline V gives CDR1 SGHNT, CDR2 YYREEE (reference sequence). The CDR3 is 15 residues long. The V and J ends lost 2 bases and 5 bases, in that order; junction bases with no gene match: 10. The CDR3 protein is CASSLLRDSPHEQYV. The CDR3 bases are TGTGCCAGCAGCTTACTCCGGGACAGCCCCCACGAGCAGTACGTC.

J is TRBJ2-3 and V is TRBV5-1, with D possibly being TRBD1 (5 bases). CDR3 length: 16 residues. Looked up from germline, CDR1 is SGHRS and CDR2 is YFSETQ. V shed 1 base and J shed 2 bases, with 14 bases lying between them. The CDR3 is CASSLLGQPDTDTQYF. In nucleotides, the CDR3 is TGCGCCAGCAGCTTGCTGGGGCAACCTGACACAGATACGCAGTATTTT.

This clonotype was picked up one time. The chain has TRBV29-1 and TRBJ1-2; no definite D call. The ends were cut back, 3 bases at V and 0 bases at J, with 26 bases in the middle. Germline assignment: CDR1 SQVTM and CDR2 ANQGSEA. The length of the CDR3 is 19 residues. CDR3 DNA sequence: TGCAGCGTTGACTTGGTACGGGTCGGCAATAAAATTTCTAACTATGGCTACACCTTC. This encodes CSVDLVRVGNKISNYGYTF.

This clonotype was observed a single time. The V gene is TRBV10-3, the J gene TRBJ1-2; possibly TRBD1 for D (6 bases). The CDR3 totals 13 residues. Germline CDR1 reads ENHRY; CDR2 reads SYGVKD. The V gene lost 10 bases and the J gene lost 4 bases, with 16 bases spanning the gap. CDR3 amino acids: CATKGGFGYGYTF. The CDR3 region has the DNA TGTGCCACGAAAGGGGGGTTCGGCTATGGCTACACCTTC.

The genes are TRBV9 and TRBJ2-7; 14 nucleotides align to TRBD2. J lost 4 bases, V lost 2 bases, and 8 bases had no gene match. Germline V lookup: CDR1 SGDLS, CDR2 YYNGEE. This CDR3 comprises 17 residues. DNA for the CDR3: TGTGCCAGCAGCGTTGGGACTAGCGGGAGTAACGGGTACGAGCAGTACTTC. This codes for CASSVGTSGSNGYEQYF.

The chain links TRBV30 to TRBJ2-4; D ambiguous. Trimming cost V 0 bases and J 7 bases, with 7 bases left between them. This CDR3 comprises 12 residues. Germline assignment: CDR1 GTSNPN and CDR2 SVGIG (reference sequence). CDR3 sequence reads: CAWSVLGNIQYF. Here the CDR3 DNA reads TGTGCCTGGAGTGTACTGGGTAACATTCAGTACTTC.

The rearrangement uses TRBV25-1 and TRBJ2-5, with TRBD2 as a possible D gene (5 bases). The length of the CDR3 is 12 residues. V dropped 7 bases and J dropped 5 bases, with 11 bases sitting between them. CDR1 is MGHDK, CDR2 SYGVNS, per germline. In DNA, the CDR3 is TGTGCCAGCACGGCGGGTGGGGAGACCCAGTACTTC. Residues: CASTAGGETQYF.

This chain's CDR3 is CASSPLQGSNTGELFF. The CDR3 DNA reads TGTGCCAGCAGCCCTCTACAGGGTTCGAACACCGGGGAGCTGTTTTTT. This chain uses TRBV3-1 with TRBJ2-2; TRBD1 is a possible D gene (6 bases). Deletions cut 4 bases from V and 0 bases from J, with 12 bases between. This CDR3 contains 16 residues. Germline V CDR1 and CDR2: LGHDT, YNNKEL (reference sequence).

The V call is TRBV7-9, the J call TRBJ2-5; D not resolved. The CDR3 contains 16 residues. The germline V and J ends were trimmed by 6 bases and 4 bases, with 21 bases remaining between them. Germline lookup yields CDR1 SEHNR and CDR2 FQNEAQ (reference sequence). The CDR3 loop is CASSPKDGRTGETQYF. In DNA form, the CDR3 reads TGTGCCAGCAGTCCAAAAGACGGCAGGACGGGAGAGACCCAGTACTTC. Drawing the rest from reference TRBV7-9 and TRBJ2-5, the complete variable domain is DTGVSQNPRHKITKRGQNVTFRCDPISEHNRLYWYRQTLGQGPEFLTYFQNEAQLEKSRLLSDRFSAERPKGSFSTLEIQRTEQGDSAMYLCASSPKDGRTGETQYFGPGTRLLVL.

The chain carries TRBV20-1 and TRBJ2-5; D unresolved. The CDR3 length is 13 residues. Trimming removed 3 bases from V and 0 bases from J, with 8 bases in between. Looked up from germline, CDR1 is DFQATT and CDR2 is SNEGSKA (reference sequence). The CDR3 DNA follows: TGCAGTGCTAGCGCCGGCTACCAAGAGACCCAGTACTTC. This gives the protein CSASAGYQETQYF.

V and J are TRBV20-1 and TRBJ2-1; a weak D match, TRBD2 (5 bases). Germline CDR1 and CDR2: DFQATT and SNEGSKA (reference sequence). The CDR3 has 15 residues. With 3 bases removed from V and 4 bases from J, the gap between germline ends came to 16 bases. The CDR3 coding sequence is TGCAGTGCTAGGACCCCGGACTCCGATTACAATGAGCAGTTCTTC. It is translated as CSARTPDSDYNEQFF.

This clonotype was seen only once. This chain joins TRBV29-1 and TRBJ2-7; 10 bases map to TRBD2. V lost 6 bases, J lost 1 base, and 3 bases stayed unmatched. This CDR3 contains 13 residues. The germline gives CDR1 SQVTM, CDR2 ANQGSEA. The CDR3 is CSVIAGGSYEQYF. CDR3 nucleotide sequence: TGCAGCGTGATAGCGGGAGGTTCCTACGAGCAGTACTTC.

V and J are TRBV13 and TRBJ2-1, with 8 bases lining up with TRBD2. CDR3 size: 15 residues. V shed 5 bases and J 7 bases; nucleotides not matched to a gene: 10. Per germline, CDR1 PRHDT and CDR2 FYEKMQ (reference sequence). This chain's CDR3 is CASSRGLDSKNEQFF. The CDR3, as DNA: TGTGCCAGCAGCAGGGGACTAGACTCCAAAAATGAGCAGTTCTTC.

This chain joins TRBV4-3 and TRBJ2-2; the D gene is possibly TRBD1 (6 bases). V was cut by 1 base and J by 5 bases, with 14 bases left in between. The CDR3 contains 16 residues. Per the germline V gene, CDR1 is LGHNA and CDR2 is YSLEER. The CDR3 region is CASSQGAGAYTGELFF. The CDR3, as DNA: TGCGCCAGCAGCCAAGGCGCAGGGGCCTATACCGGGGAGCTGTTTTTT.

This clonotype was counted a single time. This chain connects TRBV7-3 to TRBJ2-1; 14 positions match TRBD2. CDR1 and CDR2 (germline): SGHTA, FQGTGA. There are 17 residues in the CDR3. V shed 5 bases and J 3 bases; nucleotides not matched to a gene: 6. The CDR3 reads CASSPGLAGVGYNEQFF. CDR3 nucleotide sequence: TGTGCCAGCAGCCCGGGACTAGCGGGAGTAGGCTACAATGAGCAGTTCTTC.

Here the CDR3 DNA reads TGCAGCGTTGAAGATAGCGGGAGCCGCACAGATACGCAGTATTTT. Its protein product is CSVEDSGSRTDTQYF. The chain is built from TRBV29-1 and TRBJ2-3; 9 bases align to TRBD2. This CDR3 contains 15 residues. Germline CDR1 reads SQVTM; CDR2 reads ANQGSEA. The V and J ends lost 0 bases and 1 base, in that order; junction bases with no gene match: 2.

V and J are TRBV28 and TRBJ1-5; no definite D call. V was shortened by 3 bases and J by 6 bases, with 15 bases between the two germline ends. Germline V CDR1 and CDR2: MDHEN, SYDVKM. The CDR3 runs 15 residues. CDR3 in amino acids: CASSFTPHDGQPQHF. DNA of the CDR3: TGTGCCAGCAGTTTCACCCCACACGACGGTCAGCCCCAGCATTTT. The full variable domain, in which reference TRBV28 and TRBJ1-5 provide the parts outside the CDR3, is DVKVTQSSRYLVKRTGEKVFLECVQDMDHENMFWYRQDPGLGLRLIYFSYDVKMKEKGDIPEGYSVSREKKERFSLILESASTNQTSMYLCASSFTPHDGQPQHFGDGTRLSIL.

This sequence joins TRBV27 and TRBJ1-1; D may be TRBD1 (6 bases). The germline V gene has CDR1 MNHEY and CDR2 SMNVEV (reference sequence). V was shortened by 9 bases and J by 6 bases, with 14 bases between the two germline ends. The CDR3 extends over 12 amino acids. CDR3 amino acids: CASFRGRAEAFF. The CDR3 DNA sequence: TGTGCCAGTTTTAGGGGGAGGGCTGAAGCTTTCTTT.

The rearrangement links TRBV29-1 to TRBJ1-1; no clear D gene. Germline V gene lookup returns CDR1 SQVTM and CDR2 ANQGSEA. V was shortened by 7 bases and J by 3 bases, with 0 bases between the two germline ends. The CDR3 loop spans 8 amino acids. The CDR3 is CSDTEAFF. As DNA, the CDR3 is TGCAGCGACACTGAAGCTTTCTTT.

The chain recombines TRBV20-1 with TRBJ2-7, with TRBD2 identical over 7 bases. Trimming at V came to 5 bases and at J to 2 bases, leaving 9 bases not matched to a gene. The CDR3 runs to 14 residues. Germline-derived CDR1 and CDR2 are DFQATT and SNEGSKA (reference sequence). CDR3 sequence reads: CSADERGLTYEQYF. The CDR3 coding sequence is TGCAGTGCTGACGAGCGGGGCCTAACCTACGAGCAGTACTTC.

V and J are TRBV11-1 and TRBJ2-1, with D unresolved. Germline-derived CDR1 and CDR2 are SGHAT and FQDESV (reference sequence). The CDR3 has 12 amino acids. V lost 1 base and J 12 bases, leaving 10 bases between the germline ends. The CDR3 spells CASSLEYGSQFF. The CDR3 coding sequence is TGTGCCAGCAGCTTAGAGTACGGGTCGCAGTTCTTC.